This T cell receptor (beta chain) was sequenced for a study of post-analysis software for immune sequencing data. The study, taken as a whole, reports: Patients used about five TRBV segments, including TRBV5-6, TRBV5-1 and TRBV20-1, more often than controls.

Carried by the TCR beta cDNA libraries were unique molecular identifiers. Each CDR3 protein gets one entry after TCRdb re-called the PCR reads with MiXCR. Among about 800,000 distinct CDR3 sequences listed, 25% to 30% were seen once. A few counts support this clonotype. Its antigen is unidentified. The CDR3 runs to 14 residues. Deletions cut 0 bases from V and 3 bases from J, with 9 bases between. Germline V lookup: CDR1 SEHNR, CDR2 FQNEAQ (reference sequence). The chain joins TRBV7-9 to TRBJ2-7; perhaps TRBD1 as D (6 bases). The sample taken for sequencing was blood. The TCR originated in a girl aged 10-17 years with multiple sclerosis. The CDR3 coding sequence is TGTGCCAGCAGCTTAGCTGGGACACTCTACGAGCAGTACTTC. It specifies CASSLAGTLYEQYF.